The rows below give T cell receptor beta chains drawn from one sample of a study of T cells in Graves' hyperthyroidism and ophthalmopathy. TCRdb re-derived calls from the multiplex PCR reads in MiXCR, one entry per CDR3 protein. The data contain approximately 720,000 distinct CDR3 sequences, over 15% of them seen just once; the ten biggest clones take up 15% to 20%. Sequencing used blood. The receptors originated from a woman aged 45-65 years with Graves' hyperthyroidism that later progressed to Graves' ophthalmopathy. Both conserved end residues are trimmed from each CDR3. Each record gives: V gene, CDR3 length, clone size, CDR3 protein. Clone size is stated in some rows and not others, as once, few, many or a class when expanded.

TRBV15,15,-,ATSREDFGRGYNEQS
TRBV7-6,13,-,ASSQMTGGFYEQY
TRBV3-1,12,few,ASSHPQTNYGYT
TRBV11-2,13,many,ASSPRQGAGETQY
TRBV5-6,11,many,ASSLPARETQY
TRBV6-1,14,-,ASSIVPDRSTGELF
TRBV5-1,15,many,ASSKPTGGKRTDTQY
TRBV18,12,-,ASSPPAGQETQY
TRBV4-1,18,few,ASSPGTSGGLGYVPDTQY
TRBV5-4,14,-,ASSFAGSGGNEKLF
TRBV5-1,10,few,ASSVTGNEQY
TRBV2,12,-,ASRDRRVNEKLF
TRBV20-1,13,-,SARALAEPTGELF
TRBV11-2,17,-,ASSEWGLGLAGGRGTQY
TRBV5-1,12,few,ASSETGPNTEAF
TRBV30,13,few,AWSVGGTPPYEQY
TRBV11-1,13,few,AGSLLAGNTGELF
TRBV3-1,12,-,ASSQVGMTGELF
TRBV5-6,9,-,ASSISGVQY
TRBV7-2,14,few,ASSLGALMFVSPLH
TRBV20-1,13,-,SAREGVDSNQPQH
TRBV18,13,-,ASSPQGHSGNTIY
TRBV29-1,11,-,SVEVTGTGELF
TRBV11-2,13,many,ASSPAFRSDYGYT
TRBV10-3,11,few,AISEQGHYGYT
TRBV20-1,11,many,SALGQGSYEQY
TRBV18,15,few,TSSRGPLDHGDQPQH
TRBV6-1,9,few,ASSEVTEAF
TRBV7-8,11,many,ASSPRISDEQY
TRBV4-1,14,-,ASSQEGGRINQPQH
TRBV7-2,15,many,ASSLVGLQGAESPLH
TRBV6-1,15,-,ASRQIHQGPLNEKLF
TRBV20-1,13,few,SASGTSGAVGELF
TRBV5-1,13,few,ASSLLQATNEKLF
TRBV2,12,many,ASSDLRGENIQY
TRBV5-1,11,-,ASSIEGGRPLH
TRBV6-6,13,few,ASGYSPDRGNEQY
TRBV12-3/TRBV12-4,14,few,ASSPRRAGGLNEQF
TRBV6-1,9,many,ASTRGLSAF
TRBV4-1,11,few,ASSQGAGYEQY
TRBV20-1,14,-,SARDTPTGGNQPQH
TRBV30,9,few,AWSDKHTQY